The present T cell receptor (beta chain) was sequenced within a study of B cell selection in AIRE deficiency. Study-wide results and caveats: Shared Treg sequences had shorter CDR3s, biased toward rearrangements with few non-templated insertions.

The sample holds one count of this clone. What it binds is not known. The V gene's germline CDR1 is MDHEN and CDR2 SYDVKM. The V segment lost 8 bases and the J segment 6 bases; nucleotides outside the gene matches: 17. The CDR3 runs 16 residues. The regulatory T cell sort gate was CD4+CD25hiCD127low/negative. Repertoires were generated with immunoSEQ multiplex PCR, while TCRdb's copy carries only in-frame clones and drops some. The sample shows about 26,000 clones, around 92% of them seen only once. The sequencing input was CD4+CD25+ Tregs sorted from PBMCs. The source is a human donor in good health. This chain joins TRBV28 and TRBJ1-2; 8 bases are a match to TRBD1. CDR3 sequence: CASFQFDAGGIHGYTF. DNA for the CDR3: TGTGCCAGCTTCCAGTTTGATGCAGGGGGCATCCATGGCTACACCTTC.